What follows is one T cell receptor (beta chain) and its context. No antigen is known for it. TCRdb's table, derived via immunoSEQ multiplex PCR, lists solely in-frame clones and lacks some. The table records approximately 84,000 clones, 80% to 90% of them present only once. The sample originates from a study of T cell responses to AZD1222 COVID-19 vaccine. Study-wide findings and caveats: Clonal diversity was possibly underestimated, and the donors were mostly white British, with more females. Spike-specific TCR breadth and depth went up after people got two AZD1222 doses.

V was trimmed by 0 bases and J by 3 bases, leaving 12 bases between them. This CDR3 has 15 amino acids. Germline V lookup: CDR1 SGHRS, CDR2 YFSETQ. This receptor was obtained from an adult who received the AZD1222 COVID-19 vaccine. The sample in question was peripheral blood, obtained 28 days after the second AZD1222 dose. This chain links TRBV5-1 with TRBJ1-1, with TRBD1 as a possible D gene (6 bases). The CDR3 reads CASSLGGAQDTEAFF. The CDR3 DNA follows: TGCGCCAGCAGCTTGGGGGGGGCGCAGGACACTGAAGCTTTCTTT.